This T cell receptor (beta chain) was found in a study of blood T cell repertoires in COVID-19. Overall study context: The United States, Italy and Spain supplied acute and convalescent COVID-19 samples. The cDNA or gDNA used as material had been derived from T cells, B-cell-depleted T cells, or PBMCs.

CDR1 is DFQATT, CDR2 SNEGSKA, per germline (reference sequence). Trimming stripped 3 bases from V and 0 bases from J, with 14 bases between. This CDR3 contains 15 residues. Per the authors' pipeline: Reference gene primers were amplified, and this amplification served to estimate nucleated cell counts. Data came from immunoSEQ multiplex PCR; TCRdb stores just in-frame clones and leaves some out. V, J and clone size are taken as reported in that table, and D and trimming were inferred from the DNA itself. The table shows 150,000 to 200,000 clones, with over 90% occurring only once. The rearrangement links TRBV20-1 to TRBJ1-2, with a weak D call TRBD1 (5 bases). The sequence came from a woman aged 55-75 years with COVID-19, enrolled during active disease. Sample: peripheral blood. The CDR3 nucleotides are TGCAGTGCTAGTCTGCCAGGGCCGCCTAACTATGGCTACACCTTC. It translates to CSASLPGPPNYGYTF.